This T cell receptor (beta chain) emerged from a study of blood T cell repertoires in COVID-19. Sequencing used immunoSEQ multiplex PCR; TCRdb keeps in-frame clones, though not all of them. The sample yields around 70,000 clones, around 81% seen once. Trimming removed 4 bases at V and 4 bases at J, with 17 bases between. The length of the CDR3 is 15 residues. Germline values: CDR1 SGHRS, CDR2 YFSETQ. The rearrangement links TRBV5-1 to TRBJ2-5; a weak D match, TRBD2 (7 bases). Material: peripheral blood. This sequence was found in a woman in her 70s with acute or convalescent COVID-19. CDR3 loop: CASSPLKGEGETQYF. The DNA for the CDR3 is TGCGCCAGCAGCCCTTTAAAGGGGGAGGGAGAGACCCAGTACTTC.